These 11 T cell receptor beta chains were sequenced from one sample in a study of cytomegalovirus exposure and HLA in healthy donors. The table came from immunoSEQ multiplex PCR; TCRdb's copy has only in-frame clones and leaves some out. The data hold about 160,000 clones, with approximately 86% observed a single time. Material for sequencing was PBMCs. Every receptor here comes from a woman younger than 35 in good health and CMV-seronegative.

This chain uses TRBV6-5 with TRBJ2-7, with unresolved D. This CDR3 region has 15 residues. V was pared by 0 bases and J by 5 bases, with 14 bases between. Germline V gives CDR1 MNHEY, CDR2 SVGAGI. CDR3 DNA sequence: TGTGCCAGCAGTTACTCGAAGACTTGGTTGGACGAGCAGTACTTC. Protein product: CASSYSKTWLDEQYF.

This chain uses TRBV6-5 with TRBJ1-1; D ambiguous. In germline, CDR1 is MNHEY, CDR2 SVGAGI. Trimming left V 4 bases short and J 0 bases short, with 12 bases between. The CDR3 spans 15 residues. CDR3 in amino acids: CASSSWTVMNTEAFF. The DNA of the CDR3 is TGTGCCAGCAGTTCTTGGACTGTCATGAACACTGAAGCTTTCTTT.

The V and J genes are TRBV7-3 and TRBJ2-1, with D maybe TRBD2 (5 bases). V was clipped by 0 bases and J by 0 bases, with 15 bases between them. CDR1 is SGHTA, CDR2 FQGTGA, per germline. The CDR3 sequence is 18 residues long. The CDR3, as DNA: TGTGCCAGCAGCTTAACAGGTTCTAGCTCCCTCTCCTACAATGAGCAGTTCTTC. Encoded protein: CASSLTGSSSLSYNEQFF.

The chain combines TRBV5-1 with TRBJ2-7; 7 nucleotides match TRBD1. Germline V CDR1 and CDR2: SGHRS, YFSETQ. The CDR3 totals 14 residues. Losses at the gene ends were 5 bases for V and 1 base for J; bases not matched to a gene: 6. CDR3 coding DNA: TGCGCCAGCAGAGATAGGGACAGATCCTACGAGCAGTACTTC. Amino acids: CASRDRDRSYEQYF. Filled out from reference TRBV5-1 and TRBJ2-7, the complete variable domain reads KAGVTQTPRYLIKTRGQQVTLSCSPISGHRSVSWYQQTPGQGLQFLFEYFSETQRNKGNFPGRFSGRQFSNSRSEMNVSTLELGDSALYLCASRDRDRSYEQYFGPGTRLTVT.

This clone was recorded once. The chain links TRBV2 to TRBJ2-7, with 11 bases aligning to TRBD1. V shed 7 bases and J 5 bases; nucleotides not matched to a gene: 4. The CDR3 covers 13 residues. Per the germline V gene, CDR1 is SNHLY and CDR2 is FYNNEI. The DNA for the CDR3 is TGTGCCAGCATTCGGGACAGGGGGAACGAGCAGTACTTC. The encoded protein is CASIRDRGNEQYF.

The chain uses TRBV6-5 and TRBJ1-1; D is unresolved. The CDR3 sequence is 14 residues long. Trimming pared 6 bases from V and 0 bases from J, leaving 11 bases between. Germline V CDR1 and CDR2: MNHEY, SVGAGI. As DNA, the CDR3 is TGTGCCAGCAGCCCGAGTTTCATGAACACTGAAGCTTTCTTT. Its translation: CASSPSFMNTEAFF.

This chain uses TRBV2 with TRBJ1-5, with a possible D match to TRBD1 (5 bases). V was shortened by 6 bases and J by 2 bases, with 14 bases between the two germline ends. Germline CDR1 reads SNHLY; CDR2 reads FYNNEI. CDR3 length equals 15 residues. CDR3 sequence reads: CASRVQGGGNQPQHF. As DNA, the CDR3 is TGTGCCAGCAGAGTTCAGGGAGGAGGCAATCAGCCCCAGCATTTT.

The gene calls are TRBV5-1 and TRBJ2-7; 9 bases match TRBD2. The J segment lost 7 bases and the V segment lost 0 bases, leaving 8 bases of the junction unmatched. The germline V gene encodes CDR1 SGHRS and CDR2 YFSETQ. This CDR3 is 15 amino acids long. The CDR3: CASSLDSGSRGEQYF. The CDR3 DNA reads as TGCGCCAGCAGCTTGGATAGCGGGAGCAGGGGAGAGCAGTACTTC.

The chain has TRBV6-1 and TRBJ2-1, with D perhaps matching TRBD2 (5 bases). Germline V gene sequence: CDR1 MNHNS, CDR2 SASEGT. Deletions cut 6 bases from V and 7 bases from J, with 19 bases between. This CDR3 comprises 15 residues. CDR3 bases: TGTGCCAGCAGCAAGCGGCCCCTACTCCCAAATGAGCAGTTCTTC. It translates to CASSKRPLLPNEQFF.

This clone was seen only once. V gene TRBV5-1 combines with J gene TRBJ1-1, with unresolved D. CDR3 length equals 16 residues. The germline gives CDR1 SGHRS, CDR2 YFSETQ. V was cut by 4 bases and J by 0 bases, with 16 bases left in between. As DNA, the CDR3 is TGCGCCAGCAGCGTCCTAGCAGGACCCATGAACACTGAAGCTTTCTTT. This gives the protein CASSVLAGPMNTEAFF. The entire variable domain, with the rest obtained from reference TRBV5-1 and TRBJ1-1, is as follows: KAGVTQTPRYLIKTRGQQVTLSCSPISGHRSVSWYQQTPGQGLQFLFEYFSETQRNKGNFPGRFSGRQFSNSRSEMNVSTLELGDSALYLCASSVLAGPMNTEAFFGQGTRLTVV.

The chain joins TRBV11-2 to TRBJ2-2; D may be TRBD1 (6 bases). V was trimmed by 5 bases and J by 3 bases, leaving 13 bases between them. The CDR3 loop spans 15 amino acids. Germline CDR1 is SGHAT and CDR2 is FQNNGV. CDR3 DNA: TGTGCCAGCAGCCGCCCGACAGGTTACACCGGGGAGCTGTTTTTT. Its translation is CASSRPTGYTGELFF.